This is a list of T cell receptor beta chains from one sample in a study of cytomegalovirus exposure and HLA in healthy donors. TCRdb keeps only in-frame clones here, not all; method: immunoSEQ multiplex PCR. The table shows more than 50,000 clones, with about three quarters occurring only once. Specimen: PBMCs. The receptor set was obtained from a female donor in good health and CMV-seronegative. Each CDR3 is given with its conserved first and last residue. D genes are given only for firm matches. Some rows have no size entry. The others give once, few or many, or a class for an expanded clone.

j_call: TRBJ2-5
clone_size: NA
v_call: TRBV7-5
d_call: NA
cdr3_nt: TGTGCCAGAAGCAGACTAGCGGGAGGGCCGGGTGAGACCCAGTACTTC
cdr3_aa: CARSRLAGGPGETQYF

j_call: TRBJ1-1
clone_size: few
v_call: TRBV6-6
d_call: TRBD1
cdr3_nt: TGTGCCAGCAGAAGGGACAGATCCATGAACACTGAAGCTTTCTTT
cdr3_aa: CASRRDRSMNTEAFF

j_call: TRBJ2-5
clone_size: NA
v_call: TRBV18
d_call: TRBD2
cdr3_nt: TGTGCCAGCTCACTTGGATTAGCGGGGGGCGATGAGACCCAGTACTTC
cdr3_aa: CASSLGLAGGDETQYF

j_call: TRBJ2-7
clone_size: few
v_call: TRBV6-1
d_call: TRBD2
cdr3_nt: TGTGCCAGCACCAGGACTAGCCCCCCTTCCGAGCAGTACTTC
cdr3_aa: CASTRTSPPSEQYF

j_call: TRBJ1-2
clone_size: NA
v_call: TRBV28
d_call: NA
cdr3_nt: TGTGCCAGCAGTTTAAGGGGATATGGCTACACCTTC
cdr3_aa: CASSLRGYGYTF

j_call: TRBJ2-3
clone_size: few
v_call: TRBV5-1
d_call: TRBD2
cdr3_nt: TGCGCCAGCAGCTTGGGACTAGCGGGGGGGGCGATGGACACAGATACGCAGTATTTT
cdr3_aa: CASSLGLAGGAMDTDTQYF

j_call: TRBJ2-3
clone_size: NA
v_call: TRBV7-9
d_call: TRBD2
cdr3_nt: TGTGCCAGCAGGGGCGGGGGGACAGATACGCAGTATTTT
cdr3_aa: CASRGGGTDTQYF

j_call: TRBJ1-1
clone_size: NA
v_call: TRBV28
d_call: NA
cdr3_nt: TGTGCCAGCAGTTTAGTTCCCCAGGGGCTCGGTGACACTGAAGCTTTCTTT
cdr3_aa: CASSLVPQGLGDTEAFF

j_call: TRBJ1-1
clone_size: NA
v_call: TRBV29-1
d_call: TRBD1
cdr3_nt: TGCAGCGTCGTTACCGGGACAGGGCACACTGAAGCTTTCTTT
cdr3_aa: CSVVTGTGHTEAFF

j_call: TRBJ1-2
clone_size: NA
v_call: TRBV30
d_call: NA
cdr3_nt: TGTGCCTGGATCAGCCTAGGGGTCAACGGCTACACCTTC
cdr3_aa: CAWISLGVNGYTF

j_call: TRBJ2-1
clone_size: NA
v_call: TRBV9
d_call: TRBD2
cdr3_nt: TGTGCCAGCAGCGCAGGCGGGGGGGCCTACAATGAGCAGTTCTTC
cdr3_aa: CASSAGGGAYNEQFF

j_call: TRBJ1-5
clone_size: NA
v_call: TRBV5-4
d_call: NA
cdr3_nt: TGTGCCAGCAGCTTAGAGGGACGGGGGACCCAGCATTTT
cdr3_aa: CASSLEGRGTQHF

j_call: TRBJ1-2
clone_size: once
v_call: TRBV6-5
d_call: NA
cdr3_nt: TGTGCCAGCAGGCCCGCGGAGGAGGGGTATGGCTACACCTTC
cdr3_aa: CASRPAEEGYGYTF

j_call: TRBJ1-1
clone_size: NA
v_call: TRBV11-2
d_call: NA
cdr3_nt: TGTGCCAGCAGCTTAGAGGCGAACACTGAAGCTTTCTTT
cdr3_aa: CASSLEANTEAFF

j_call: TRBJ2-3
clone_size: NA
v_call: TRBV5-1
d_call: NA
cdr3_nt: TGCGCCAGCCGTATCACAGATACGCAGTATTTT
cdr3_aa: CASRITDTQYF

j_call: TRBJ2-3
clone_size: NA
v_call: TRBV10-1
d_call: NA
cdr3_nt: TGCGCCAGCAGTGATGGGGGGACCCCTAGCACAGATACGCAGTATTTT
cdr3_aa: CASSDGGTPSTDTQYF

j_call: TRBJ2-7
clone_size: NA
v_call: TRBV5-6
d_call: NA
cdr3_nt: TGTGCCAGCAGCTCTACAGGAATCGAGCAGTACTTC
cdr3_aa: CASSSTGIEQYF

j_call: TRBJ2-3
clone_size: NA
v_call: TRBV5-1
d_call: TRBD2
cdr3_nt: TGCGCCAGCAGGCGACTAGCAGTTGGGAACACAGATACGCAGTATTTT
cdr3_aa: CASRRLAVGNTDTQYF

j_call: TRBJ1-2
clone_size: NA
v_call: TRBV6-6
d_call: NA
cdr3_nt: TGTGCCAGCAGTGCACAGGGAGACTATGGCTACACCTTC
cdr3_aa: CASSAQGDYGYTF

j_call: TRBJ1-5
clone_size: NA
v_call: TRBV6-5
d_call: NA
cdr3_nt: TGTGCCAGCACCCCGGGAGGGGTTAATCAGCCCCAGCATTTT
cdr3_aa: CASTPGGVNQPQHF

j_call: TRBJ2-7
clone_size: NA
v_call: TRBV18
d_call: NA
cdr3_nt: TGTGCCAGCTCACGTCCGGGTTCTACCTACGAGCAGTACTTC
cdr3_aa: CASSRPGSTYEQYF

j_call: TRBJ2-7
clone_size: NA
v_call: TRBV9
d_call: TRBD1
cdr3_nt: TGTGCCATCGAGAAACAGGGGGACTTCTCCTACGAGCAGTACTTC
cdr3_aa: CAIEKQGDFSYEQYF

j_call: TRBJ1-1
clone_size: few
v_call: TRBV18
d_call: NA
cdr3_nt: TGTGCCAGCTCACCAAGGTCGGGTATGGGAGCTTTCTTT
cdr3_aa: CASSPRSGMGAFF

j_call: TRBJ1-3
clone_size: NA
v_call: TRBV6-5
d_call: TRBD1
cdr3_nt: TGTGCCAGCAGGGGACAGGCCTCTGGAAACACCATATATTTT
cdr3_aa: CASRGQASGNTIYF

j_call: TRBJ2-2
clone_size: NA
v_call: TRBV25-1
d_call: TRBD1
cdr3_nt: TGTGCCAGCAGTGAACCCGGGACAGGGGCGAACACCGGGGAGCTGTTTTTT
cdr3_aa: CASSEPGTGANTGELFF

j_call: TRBJ1-1
clone_size: NA
v_call: TRBV2
d_call: NA
cdr3_nt: TGTGCCAGCAGCCTACAGGTGAACACTGAAGCTTTCTTT
cdr3_aa: CASSLQVNTEAFF

j_call: TRBJ1-5
clone_size: NA
v_call: TRBV6-5
d_call: TRBD1
cdr3_nt: TGTGCCAGCAGGGGACAGCCATACGAGCCCCAGCATTTT
cdr3_aa: CASRGQPYEPQHF

j_call: TRBJ1-1
clone_size: NA
v_call: TRBV7-2
d_call: TRBD1
cdr3_nt: TGTGCCAGCAGCTTGGGACAGGGTTTCACTGAAGCTTTCTTT
cdr3_aa: CASSLGQGFTEAFF

j_call: TRBJ2-7
clone_size: few
v_call: TRBV14
d_call: NA
cdr3_nt: TGTGCCAGCAGCAACCACGGGGGTTGGTACGAGCAGTACTTC
cdr3_aa: CASSNHGGWYEQYF

j_call: TRBJ1-2
clone_size: few
v_call: TRBV25-1
d_call: NA
cdr3_nt: TGTGCCAGCAGAGGGACAAAGAAAGGCATCTATGGCTACACCTTC
cdr3_aa: CASRGTKKGIYGYTF

j_call: TRBJ2-1
clone_size: NA
v_call: TRBV5-1
d_call: TRBD2
cdr3_nt: TGCGCCAGCAGCTCCCCCCCGACTAGCGTGGTTGTTGAGCAGTTCTTC
cdr3_aa: CASSSPPTSVVVEQFF

j_call: TRBJ2-7
clone_size: NA
v_call: TRBV7-9
d_call: TRBD1
cdr3_nt: TGTGCCAGCAGCGCCACCGGGACAGGCGCCTCCGAGCAGTACTTC
cdr3_aa: CASSATGTGASEQYF

j_call: TRBJ2-1
clone_size: NA
v_call: TRBV7-9
d_call: TRBD2
cdr3_nt: TGTGCCAGCACCTGGACTAGCGGCCACAATGAGCAGTTCTTC
cdr3_aa: CASTWTSGHNEQFF

j_call: TRBJ2-1
clone_size: NA
v_call: TRBV7-7
d_call: NA
cdr3_nt: TGTGCTAGCAGCTTAGATAGAGACAATGAGCAGTTCTTC
cdr3_aa: CASSLDRDNEQFF

j_call: TRBJ1-1
clone_size: few
v_call: TRBV29-1
d_call: NA
cdr3_nt: TGCAGCGTCAGGGGGAACACTGAAGCTTTCTTT
cdr3_aa: CSVRGNTEAFF

j_call: TRBJ2-1
clone_size: NA
v_call: TRBV13
d_call: TRBD2
cdr3_nt: TGTGCCAGCAGCTCCAGTCGCGGGGGGGCCTACAATGAGCAGTTCTTC
cdr3_aa: CASSSSRGGAYNEQFF

j_call: TRBJ2-1
clone_size: once
v_call: TRBV19
d_call: TRBD1
cdr3_nt: TGTGCCAGTAGTATGAAGTCCACAGGGGGGTCCTACAATGAGCAGTTCTTC
cdr3_aa: CASSMKSTGGSYNEQFF

j_call: TRBJ2-1
clone_size: NA
v_call: TRBV19
d_call: NA
cdr3_nt: TGTGCCAGTAGTTCGTGGGAGGGGGTCAATGAGCAGTTCTTC
cdr3_aa: CASSSWEGVNEQFF

j_call: TRBJ1-3
clone_size: NA
v_call: TRBV28
d_call: NA
cdr3_nt: TGTGCCAGCAGTCTCGAGTACCGGAACACCATATATTTT
cdr3_aa: CASSLEYRNTIYF

j_call: TRBJ2-3
clone_size: NA
v_call: TRBV11-1
d_call: NA
cdr3_nt: TGTGCCAGCAGTTCCTTGACTGAACATACGCAGTATTTT
cdr3_aa: CASSSLTEHTQYF

j_call: TRBJ2-3
clone_size: NA
v_call: TRBV14
d_call: NA
cdr3_nt: TGTGCCAGCAGCCAAGATATGGGTCTCTGGAGGAGAACAGATACGCAGTATTTT
cdr3_aa: CASSQDMGLWRRTDTQYF

j_call: TRBJ1-1
clone_size: NA
v_call: TRBV27
d_call: TRBD1
cdr3_nt: TGTGCCAGCAGTTTATACGCCACAGGGGACTTGAACACTGAAGCTTTCTTT
cdr3_aa: CASSLYATGDLNTEAFF

j_call: TRBJ1-1
clone_size: NA
v_call: TRBV19
d_call: NA
cdr3_nt: TGTGCCAGTAGTATCACAGGGCCGGGCACTGAAGCTTTCTTT
cdr3_aa: CASSITGPGTEAFF

j_call: TRBJ2-7
clone_size: NA
v_call: TRBV25-1
d_call: TRBD1
cdr3_nt: TGTGCCAGCAGTGAATCAGGGGGCCTCTACGAGCAGTACTTC
cdr3_aa: CASSESGGLYEQYF

j_call: TRBJ1-2
clone_size: NA
v_call: TRBV6-6
d_call: NA
cdr3_nt: TGTGCCAGCAGTTACGGTCAGGAGGCGGATAACTATGGCTACACCTTC
cdr3_aa: CASSYGQEADNYGYTF